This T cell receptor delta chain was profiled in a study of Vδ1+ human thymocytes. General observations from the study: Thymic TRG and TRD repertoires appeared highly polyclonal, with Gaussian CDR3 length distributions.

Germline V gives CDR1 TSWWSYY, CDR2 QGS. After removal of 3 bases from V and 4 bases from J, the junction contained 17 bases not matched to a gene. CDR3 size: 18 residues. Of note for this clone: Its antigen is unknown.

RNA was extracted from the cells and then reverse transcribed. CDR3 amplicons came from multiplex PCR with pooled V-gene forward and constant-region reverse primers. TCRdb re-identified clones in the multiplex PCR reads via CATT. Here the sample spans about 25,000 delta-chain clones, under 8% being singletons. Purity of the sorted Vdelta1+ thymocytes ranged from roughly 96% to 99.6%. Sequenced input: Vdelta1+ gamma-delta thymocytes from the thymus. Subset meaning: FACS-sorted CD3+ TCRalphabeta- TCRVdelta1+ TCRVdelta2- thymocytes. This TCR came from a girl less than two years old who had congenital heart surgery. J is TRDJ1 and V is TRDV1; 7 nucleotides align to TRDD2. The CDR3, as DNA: TGTGCTCTTGGGGATCCCCTTCCTTCCATACAGGGCCGCGATAAACTCATCTTT. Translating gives CALGDPLPSIQGRDKLIF.